The 21 T cell receptor beta chains presented below share a single source sample, sequenced in a study of blood T cell repertoires in COVID-19. Profiling relied on immunoSEQ multiplex PCR, and the TCRdb table lists in-frame clones only, not all of them. The sample includes more than 150,000 clones, 86% of them seen just once. The sequencing sample was made of peripheral blood. Source of these receptors: a man aged 60 to 75 with acute or convalescent COVID-19.

The chain has TRBV30 and TRBJ2-7; no definite D call. CDR3 size: 12 residues. V lost 6 bases, J lost 0 bases, and 9 bases lay in between. The germline V gene encodes CDR1 GTSNPN and CDR2 SVGIG (reference sequence). The CDR3 here is CACAGSSYEQYF. In DNA, the CDR3 is TGTGCCTGCGCCGGTAGCTCCTACGAGCAGTACTTC.

The rearrangement uses TRBV6-5 and TRBJ1-1, with D possibly being TRBD1 (5 bases). The V end lost 5 bases, the J end lost 3 bases, and 7 bases lay between the germline ends. This CDR3 has 12 residues. Per germline, CDR1 MNHEY and CDR2 SVGAGI. This CDR3 is CASSRGYTEAFF. For the CDR3, the DNA is TGTGCCAGCAGTCGGGGGTACACTGAAGCTTTCTTT.

This clone turned up a few times. This rearrangement joins TRBV15 to TRBJ1-2, with a weak D call TRBD1 (6 bases). The germline V and J ends were trimmed by 0 bases and 4 bases, with 18 bases remaining between them. CDR3 size: 17 residues. Germline-derived CDR1 and CDR2 are LNHNV and YYDKDF (reference sequence). The CDR3 reads CATSRDQVWGLPYGYTF. For the CDR3, the DNA is TGTGCCACCAGCAGAGATCAAGTGTGGGGGCTACCCTATGGCTACACCTTC.

J is TRBJ1-4 and V is TRBV2, with TRBD1 identical over 7 bases. Germline assignment: CDR1 SNHLY and CDR2 FYNNEI. The ends lost 6 bases at V and 5 bases at J; junction bases unmatched: 9. This CDR3 region has 15 residues. The CDR3 region has the DNA TGTGCCAGCAGCAGAGCCGGGACAGAAAATGAAAAACTGTTTTTT. It is translated as CASSRAGTENEKLFF.

This clone was seen more than once but under ten times. The chain recombines TRBV14 with TRBJ2-5, with 10 bases that match TRBD2. Unmatched junction bases numbered 10, after V lost 0 bases and J lost 0 bases. Germline CDR1 reads SGHDN; CDR2 reads FVKESK. The length of the CDR3 is 19 residues. CDR3 loop: CASSQDSPGLAPYQETQYF. CDR3 in DNA: TGTGCCAGCAGCCAAGATTCCCCGGGACTAGCGCCGTACCAAGAGACCCAGTACTTC.

The chain uses TRBV5-1 and TRBJ1-6; the match to TRBD1 covers 10 bases. Germline CDR1 reads SGHRS; CDR2 reads YFSETQ. The CDR3 runs 15 residues. The J segment lost 5 bases and the V segment lost 5 bases, leaving 4 bases of the junction unmatched. CDR3 in DNA: TGCGCCAGCAGTCCCGGGACAGGGGATAATTCACCCCTCCACTTT. Amino acid sequence: CASSPGTGDNSPLHF.

This chain uses TRBV19 with TRBJ1-2; D unresolved. Germline assignment: CDR1 LNHDA and CDR2 SQIVND (reference sequence). V was shortened by 10 bases and J by 1 base, with 13 bases between the two germline ends. The CDR3 has 13 residues. The CDR3 protein is CATSTTGNYGYTF. CDR3 DNA sequence: TGTGCCACCAGCACGACGGGTAACTATGGCTACACCTTC.

As concerns this clone: The sample has other DNA sequences that encode this CDR3 too. The chain combines TRBV2 with TRBJ2-7; 9 nucleotides line up with TRBD2. CDR3 size: 14 residues. Germline CDR1 reads SNHLY; CDR2 reads FYNNEI. J lost 0 bases, V lost 5 bases, and 2 bases had no gene match. The CDR3 nucleotides are TGTGCCAGCAGTCTGACTAGCGGCTCCTACGAGCAGTACTTC. This codes for CASSLTSGSYEQYF.

V and J are TRBV5-8 and TRBJ1-2; the D gene is possibly TRBD1 (5 bases). V was cut by 2 bases and J by 8 bases, with 16 bases left in between. The CDR3 length is 14 residues. CDR1 and CDR2 (germline): SGHTS, YDEGEE. As DNA, the CDR3 is TGTGCCAGCAGCTTTTCTAACAGGCTGGGCGGCTACACCTTC. Protein: CASSFSNRLGGYTF.

The chain employs TRBV7-9 and TRBJ1-4; D is uncertain. V was clipped by 5 bases and J by 8 bases, with 15 bases between them. CDR1 SEHNR and CDR2 FQNEAQ come from the germline V gene (reference sequence). There are 14 residues in the CDR3. CDR3 DNA: TGTGCCAGCAGCGACATCCGAGTGGGCGAAAAACTGTTTTTT. Encoded protein: CASSDIRVGEKLFF.

The chain is built from TRBV7-9 and TRBJ2-2; 12 bases are shared with TRBD2. The CDR3 spans 16 residues. The J segment lost 6 bases and the V segment lost 5 bases, leaving 7 bases of the junction unmatched. CDR1 and CDR2 from the germline V gene are SEHNR and FQNEAQ (reference sequence). CDR3 region: CASSVRLAGDPGELFF. Written as DNA, the CDR3 is TGTGCCAGCAGCGTCCGACTAGCGGGAGACCCCGGGGAGCTGTTTTTT. Combining the CDR3 with reference TRBV7-9 and TRBJ2-2 gives the whole variable domain DTGVSQNPRHKITKRGQNVTFRCDPISEHNRLYWYRQTLGQGPEFLTYFQNEAQLEKSRLLSDRFSAERPKGSFSTLEIQRTEQGDSAMYLCASSVRLAGDPGELFFGEGSRLTVL.

V is TRBV15 and J is TRBJ1-4; weak D call: TRBD1 (5 bases). The V gene's germline CDR1 is LNHNV and CDR2 YYDKDF (reference sequence). V lost 6 bases and J lost 6, with 11 bases in between. The CDR3 consists of 13 residues. The DNA for the CDR3 is TGTGCCACCAGTAGGACATGGGATGAAAAACTGTTTTTT. Its protein is CATSRTWDEKLFF.

This clone was observed a single time. The chain links TRBV12-5 to TRBJ2-1; no firm D call. CDR3 length: 19 residues. Germline assignment: CDR1 LGHNT and CDR2 FRNRAP. V lost 3 bases and J lost 4, with 25 bases in between. The CDR3 is CASGFFNPQSSAWYNEQFF. As DNA, the CDR3 is TGTGCTAGTGGTTTCTTTAACCCTCAATCCTCCGCGTGGTACAATGAGCAGTTCTTC.

The chain is built from TRBV6-4 and TRBJ2-3; 8 bases match TRBD2. Germline V CDR1 and CDR2: MRHNA, SNTAGT. With 6 bases clipped from V and 7 bases from J, the junction kept 9 bases outside the gene matches. The CDR3 sequence is 14 residues long. The CDR3 nucleotides are TGTGCCAGCAGGCAAGCGGGAGAGGGGTATACGCAGTATTTT. As protein: CASRQAGEGYTQYF.

The chain links TRBV5-1 to TRBJ1-3, with 8 bases that match TRBD1. The trim removed 4 bases at V and 0 bases at J, leaving 6 bases unmatched. CDR3 length: 16 amino acids. The germline CDR1 and CDR2 sequences are SGHRS and YFSETQ. This CDR3 reads CASSLPTGASGNTIYF. CDR3 sequence (DNA): TGCGCCAGCAGCCTGCCGACAGGGGCCTCTGGAAACACCATATATTTT. The variable domain in full, completed from reference TRBV5-1 and TRBJ1-3, reads KAGVTQTPRYLIKTRGQQVTLSCSPISGHRSVSWYQQTPGQGLQFLFEYFSETQRNKGNFPGRFSGRQFSNSRSEMNVSTLELGDSALYLCASSLPTGASGNTIYFGEGSWLTVV.

The chain couples TRBV27 to TRBJ1-1; no firm D call. The CDR3 has 17 residues. Looked up from germline, CDR1 is MNHEY and CDR2 is SMNVEV (reference sequence). V gave up 2 bases and J gave up 4 bases, with 20 bases separating them. CDR3 protein: CASSLTGGRASGTEAFF. CDR3 coding DNA: TGTGCCAGCAGTTTAACCGGAGGGAGGGCGTCGGGCACTGAAGCTTTCTTT.

This clone appeared once. Relative to the germline gene, one junction end is altered; a read error may explain this. The CDR3 DNA is TGCAGCGCTGAAGGAGGGCCGGATGAAAAACTGTTTTTT. It encodes CSAEGGPDEKLFF. The chain couples TRBV29-1 to TRBJ1-4, with D unresolved. This CDR3 has 13 residues. Germline-derived CDR1 and CDR2 are SQVTM and ANQGSEA.

The chain uses TRBV20-1 and TRBJ2-1, with 8 nucleotides matching TRBD1. The CDR3 runs to 15 residues. V shed 3 bases and J 4 bases; nucleotides not matched to a gene: 8. Germline V gives CDR1 DFQATT, CDR2 SNEGSKA (reference sequence). Here the CDR3 DNA reads TGCAGTGCTAGTAGTCCGGGACAGGATTACAATGAGCAGTTCTTC. The encoded protein is CSASSPGQDYNEQFF.

This chain uses TRBV9 with TRBJ2-1; 14 nucleotides agree with TRBD2. The ends lost 0 bases at V and 2 bases at J; junction bases unmatched: 1. Germline V lookup: CDR1 SGDLS, CDR2 YYNGEE. The CDR3 runs to 17 residues. The CDR3 DNA reads TGTGCCAGCAGCGTAGTGGGACTAGCGGGAGCCTACAATGAGCAGTTCTTC. Amino acids: CASSVVGLAGAYNEQFF.

V usage is TRBV19 and J usage is TRBJ1-1; 10 bases map to TRBD1. The ends lost 4 bases at V and 5 bases at J; junction bases unmatched: 7. This CDR3 has 15 residues. Per germline, CDR1 LNHDA and CDR2 SQIVND (reference sequence). The CDR3 nucleotides read TGTGCCAGTAGTACGTCGGACAGGGGGGATACTGAAGCTTTCTTT. Its translation is CASSTSDRGDTEAFF.

This chain connects TRBV7-3 to TRBJ2-3; D possibly corresponds to TRBD2 (6 bases). The CDR3 length is 14 residues. V dropped 1 base and J dropped 8 bases, with 13 bases sitting between them. Germline-derived CDR1 and CDR2 are SGHTA and FQGTGA. In DNA form, the CDR3 reads TGTGCCAGCAGCTTAATGCCAGCGGAGGGTACGCAGTATTTT. Translation: CASSLMPAEGTQYF.